This record covers a single T cell receptor (beta chain). The germline V gene encodes CDR1 GTSNPN and CDR2 SVGIG (reference sequence). V lost 5 bases, J lost 0 bases, and 12 bases stayed unmatched. The CDR3 is made up of 18 amino acids. These data are taken from a study of blood T cell repertoires in COVID-19. Data came from immunoSEQ multiplex PCR; TCRdb stores just in-frame clones and leaves some out. The data hold about 200,000 clones, with about 88% observed a single time. The chain recombines TRBV30 with TRBJ2-3; TRBD2 matches 12 bases. This sequence was found in a human donor in a cohort sampled during active COVID-19. The sequenced sample was peripheral blood. CDR3 residues: CAWSTTSGGVLSTDTQYF. The CDR3 nucleotides read TGTGCCTGGTCTACGACTAGCGGGGGAGTCCTTAGCACAGATACGCAGTATTTT.